This T cell receptor beta chain derives from a study of identical twins (dated by TCRdb to the mid-2010s). About the investigation overall: TCR alpha and beta repertoires from monozygotic twins, unrelated adults of various ages and cord blood were deep-sequenced to test whether fetal clonotypes persist. To rule out contamination, replicate twin experiments were performed at different times with different library preparation protocols. The study at large found these results: Because the same donors could not be followed over many years, the conclusions depended on cross-sectional statistical analysis. Zero-insertion analyses could be partly confounded by invariant T cells such as MAIT and iNKT, although diverse VJ usage argued against such confounding for most clonotypes. Out-of-frame TCR alpha sequences shared between twins showed an excess of low generation-probability sequences compared with coincidental sharing between unrelated individuals. In monozygotic twins, recombination models systematically underestimated out-of-frame TCR alpha sharing, but the models matched the sharing seen between unrelated individuals. The excess sharing between twins in beta out-of-frame sequences was weaker because fewer shared sequences reduced the signal-to-noise ratio. Abundant cord blood beta clonotypes carried fewer insertions; young adult naive repertoires showed a weaker similar trend, while memory repertoires showed none.

Every donor in the study was a healthy Caucasian. Three pairs of female monozygotic twins, all aged about 18 to 30 years, were included in the twin cohort. CD4+ and CD8+ T cell populations were isolated with positive isolation kits from Invitrogen. Comment on this clonotype: Its cognate antigen has yet to be identified. No quality values exist for individual bases; no much larger clone is one base distant.

Libraries were made using 5' RACE. The sample was run on an Illumina HiSeq 2000. A universal primer binding site was introduced by template switching, and a unique molecular identifier was present in the final cDNA, enabling accurate counting of TCR cDNA molecules. Specific primers in the conserved constant-segment region were used to synthesize first-strand cDNA for TCR alpha and beta chains. To control for contamination, every cDNA library was double barcoded, receiving both a SMART-Mk sample barcode and Illumina barcodes. TruSeq adapter sequences and Illumina sample barcodes were added in two successive PCR steps. Sequencing of the TCR alpha and beta cDNA libraries was done on the Illumina HiSeq platform using custom primers. On the study's bioinformatics: Unique molecular identifiers were extracted from raw reads with MiGEC, and CDR3 positions were determined with MiXCR. For each individual, recombination models were inferred using an EM algorithm with the repgenHMM and IGoR tools. Shared clonotype analysis was performed with the tcR package in R, normalizing sharing by the product of cloneset sizes. To study raw recombination free of thymic and clonal selection effects, out-of-frame nonproductive sequences were analyzed. TCRdb reprocessed the public reads (quality trimming at Q25 with fastp, clone calling with MiXCR) and kept in-frame beta chains. Merged by CDR3 protein, the rows form single entries marked with the most common genes and DNA. The V and J calls and clone size are TCRdb's, not the authors'. The sample yields 250,000 or so distinct CDR3 sequences; approximately 8.3% were counted once. The ten biggest clones cover 3% of the sample.

Inclusive of the bounding cysteine and phenylalanine, the CDR3 is 14 residues long. Only CDR3 DNA remains: 42 bases, in frame from the first base. V loses 0 bases of germline sequence and J loses 8 bases, and the interval between the two ends is 13 bases. The germline V gene sets CDR1 to LGHNA and CDR2 to YSLEER. These data also formed part of another study, on yellow fever vaccine responses in identical twins. As that second study puts it: The authors reported that the T cell response to vaccination in identical twins appeared partly convergent and partly personalized. Focusing on identical twins, the study followed the T cell clones that responded to the vaccine, and did so with precision.

The chain is assembled from TRBV4-3 and TRBJ1-2; confidence is insufficient to name the D gene. The sequence came from a woman younger than 30 in good health. Sequenced: CD8+ T cells sorted from blood. The CDR3 region reads CASSQDLRFQGYTF. The nucleotide sequence is TGCGCCAGCAGCCAAGATTTGAGGTTCCAAGGCTACACCTTC.